A selection of T cell receptor beta chains follows, all from one sample in a study of blood T cell repertoires in COVID-19. Clones were sequenced by immunoSEQ multiplex PCR, and TCRdb holds only the in-frame ones, with some missing. The table records some 170,000 clones, 65% to 85% of them present only once. The sample was peripheral blood. Source of these receptors: a man between 60 and 75 years old with active or convalescent COVID-19. Both conserved end residues are part of each CDR3. D genes are given only for firm matches. Some rows mark clone size as missing; the rest say once, few, many or name a class of expanded clone.

j_gene: TRBJ2-1
abundance: .
v_gene: TRBV11-3
d_gene: .
CDR3nt: TGTGCCAGCAGCTTAGGGCCCCACGAGGGGGGGGGACGCTACAATGAGCAGTTCTTC
CDR3aa: CASSLGPHEGGGRYNEQFF

j_gene: TRBJ1-6
abundance: .
v_gene: TRBV9
d_gene: .
CDR3nt: TGTGCCAGCAGCGCGACAGAGAGCTCCTATAATTCACCCCTCCACTTT
CDR3aa: CASSATESSYNSPLHF

j_gene: TRBJ2-5
abundance: .
v_gene: TRBV5-1
d_gene: TRBD2
CDR3nt: TGCGCCAGCAGCCCCGGACTAGCGGGGGTACTGCGCCAAGAGACCCAGTACTTC
CDR3aa: CASSPGLAGVLRQETQYF

j_gene: TRBJ1-1
abundance: .
v_gene: TRBV11-3
d_gene: .
CDR3nt: TGTGCCAGCAGCCGGACGGGGAGCCCTGAAGCTTTCTTT
CDR3aa: CASSRTGSPEAFF

j_gene: TRBJ2-3
abundance: .
v_gene: TRBV4-2
d_gene: TRBD2
CDR3nt: TGTGCCAGCAGCCCAAGCGGGGATCCCTTCACAGATACGCAGTATTTT
CDR3aa: CASSPSGDPFTDTQYF

j_gene: TRBJ2-1
abundance: .
v_gene: TRBV24-1
d_gene: .
CDR3nt: TGTGCCACCAGTGATTTGAATGCCCGCGGGCAGTTCTTC
CDR3aa: CATSDLNARGQFF

j_gene: TRBJ2-3
abundance: .
v_gene: TRBV5-4
d_gene: TRBD2
CDR3nt: TGTGCCAGCAGCCCGACTAGCGGGGTCACAGATACGCAGTATTTT
CDR3aa: CASSPTSGVTDTQYF

j_gene: TRBJ1-2
abundance: once
v_gene: TRBV2
d_gene: .
CDR3nt: TGTGCCAGCAGTGAGGGCATCCCCTACACCTTC
CDR3aa: CASSEGIPYTF

j_gene: TRBJ1-1
abundance: .
v_gene: TRBV19
d_gene: .
CDR3nt: TGTGCCAGTAGTATAGGTGTGGCCTCGAAAGCTTTCTTT
CDR3aa: CASSIGVASKAFF

j_gene: TRBJ1-2
abundance: .
v_gene: TRBV28
d_gene: TRBD1
CDR3nt: TGTGCCAGCGGCCCCGCGTCAGGGGGTGGCTATGGCTACACCTTC
CDR3aa: CASGPASGGGYGYTF

j_gene: TRBJ1-4
abundance: .
v_gene: TRBV12-3/TRBV12-4
d_gene: TRBD1
CDR3nt: TGTGCCAGCAGTTTAGGGGACAGGGGAGGACTGTTTTTT
CDR3aa: CASSLGDRGGLFF

j_gene: TRBJ2-7
abundance: .
v_gene: TRBV6-5
d_gene: TRBD1
CDR3nt: TGTGCCAGCAGTCCAGGGGGCTACGAGCAGTACTTC
CDR3aa: CASSPGGYEQYF

j_gene: TRBJ2-1
abundance: .
v_gene: TRBV5-1
d_gene: TRBD2
CDR3nt: TGCGCCAGCAGCTTGGGAACGGGAGGATACAATGAGCAGTTCTTC
CDR3aa: CASSLGTGGYNEQFF